The 8 T cell receptor beta chains below come from one sample, sequenced in a study of T cell repertoires in cytomegalovirus infection (dated by TCRdb to the late 2010s). Explained via the paper, the treatment or condition label denotes: in vitro stimulation with specific CMV peptide epitopes to enrich CMV-specific T cells. Data came from an Illumina HiSeq 1500. Using fastp at Q25 and MiXCR, TCRdb reprocessed the public reads and kept productive beta chains. Records with the same CDR3 protein are collapsed into one entry carrying the most frequent genes and DNA. This sample has around 430,000 distinct CDR3 sequences in its table, and approximately 42% of those were observed once. The ten largest clones represent around two fifths of the sample. Their antigens remain unidentified. Sequencing was performed on cultured PBMCs, taken from culture after CMV antigen stimulation. The receptors stem from a human donor in good health (CMV status not recorded). Some clones in this sample may be carry-over from other donors' samples.

This rearrangement joins TRBV7-2 to TRBJ1-3, with TRBD1 as a possible D gene (5 bases). The CDR3 covers 15 residues. Looked up from germline, CDR1 is SGHTA and CDR2 is FQGNSA. The ends were cut back, 3 bases at V and 1 base at J, with 10 bases in the middle. The CDR3 sequence: CASSFGGESGNTIYF. The CDR3 bases are TGTGCCAGCAGCTTTGGAGGGGAATCTGGAAACACCATATATTTT. Combining the CDR3 with reference TRBV7-2 and TRBJ1-3 gives the whole variable domain GAGVSQSPSNKVTEKGKDVELRCDPISGHTALYWYRQSLGQGLEFLIYFQGNSAPDKSGLPSDRFSAERTGGSVSTLTIQRTQQEDSAVYLCASSFGGESGNTIYFGEGSWLTVV.

The V call is TRBV28, the J call TRBJ1-1; D is ambiguous. The CDR3 extends over 15 amino acids. Germline V gene lookup returns CDR1 MDHEN and CDR2 SYDVKM. The V end was cut by 1 base, the J end by 4 bases, with 13 bases between. Written as DNA, the CDR3 is TGTGCCAGCAGTTTATCTGGCCCTGTAGGCACTGAAGCTTTCTTT. This translates into CASSLSGPVGTEAFF.

This clonotype was recorded a few times. This sequence joins TRBV7-9 and TRBJ2-1, with 8 bases fitting TRBD2. This CDR3 is 15 amino acids long. The J segment lost 8 bases and the V segment lost 5 bases, leaving 11 bases of the junction unmatched. CDR1 is SEHNR and CDR2 is FQNEAQ in the germline V gene (reference sequence). CDR3: CASSPDGGRRYEQFF. DNA of the CDR3: TGTGCCAGCAGCCCCGATGGCGGGAGGAGGTATGAGCAGTTCTTC.

The J gene is TRBJ2-3, the V gene TRBV10-3; D is unresolved. This CDR3 has 16 residues. The ends were cut back, 2 bases at V and 6 bases at J, with 18 bases in the middle. Germline lookup yields CDR1 ENHRY and CDR2 SYGVKD. The CDR3 DNA is TGTGCCATCAGTGAGCCTGGACGGTCCGGTCGGGATACGCAGTATTTT. Amino acids: CAISEPGRSGRDTQYF.

The chain carries TRBV7-2 and TRBJ2-7; D is undetermined. The CDR3 length is 15 residues. Looked up from germline, CDR1 is SGHTA and CDR2 is FQGNSA. V was cut by 1 base and J by 0 bases, with 10 bases left in between. This CDR3 reads CASSLVASFSYEQYF. As DNA, the CDR3 is TGTGCCAGCAGCTTAGTTGCGAGTTTCTCCTACGAGCAGTACTTC.

The table lists this clonotype with many counts. This chain joins TRBV7-2 and TRBJ2-6; possible D gene TRBD1, 6 bases. Germline V CDR1 and CDR2: SGHTA, FQGNSA. The ends were cut back, 1 base at V and 2 bases at J, with 9 bases in the middle. This CDR3 has 16 residues. The CDR3, as DNA: TGTGCCAGCAGCTTAGACACAGGGCCTGGGGCCAACGTCCTGACTTTC. Its protein is CASSLDTGPGANVLTF. The variable domain in full, completed from reference TRBV7-2 and TRBJ2-6, reads GAGVSQSPSNKVTEKGKDVELRCDPISGHTALYWYRQSLGQGLEFLIYFQGNSAPDKSGLPSDRFSAERTGGSVSTLTIQRTQQEDSAVYLCASSLDTGPGANVLTFGAGSRLTVL.

This clonotype was detected once. This chain links TRBV7-2 with TRBJ1-2; D call uncertain. V dropped 5 bases and J dropped 8 bases, with 15 bases sitting between them. CDR1 is SGHTA, CDR2 FQGNSA, per germline. This CDR3 is 13 amino acids long. The DNA for the CDR3 is TGTGCCAGCAGCCCAACTTGGCTAGGCGGCTACACCTTC. It yields the protein CASSPTWLGGYTF.

The chain joins TRBV7-2 to TRBJ2-7; 10 nucleotides align to TRBD2. Germline CDR1 is SGHTA and CDR2 is FQGNSA. The CDR3 extends over 15 amino acids. V trimming: 1 base; J trimming: 6 bases; junction bases outside the gene matches: 6. CDR3 sequence: CTSSLEPAGGREQYF. The CDR3 DNA reads TGTACCAGCAGCTTAGAGCCAGCGGGAGGGCGCGAGCAGTACTTC.